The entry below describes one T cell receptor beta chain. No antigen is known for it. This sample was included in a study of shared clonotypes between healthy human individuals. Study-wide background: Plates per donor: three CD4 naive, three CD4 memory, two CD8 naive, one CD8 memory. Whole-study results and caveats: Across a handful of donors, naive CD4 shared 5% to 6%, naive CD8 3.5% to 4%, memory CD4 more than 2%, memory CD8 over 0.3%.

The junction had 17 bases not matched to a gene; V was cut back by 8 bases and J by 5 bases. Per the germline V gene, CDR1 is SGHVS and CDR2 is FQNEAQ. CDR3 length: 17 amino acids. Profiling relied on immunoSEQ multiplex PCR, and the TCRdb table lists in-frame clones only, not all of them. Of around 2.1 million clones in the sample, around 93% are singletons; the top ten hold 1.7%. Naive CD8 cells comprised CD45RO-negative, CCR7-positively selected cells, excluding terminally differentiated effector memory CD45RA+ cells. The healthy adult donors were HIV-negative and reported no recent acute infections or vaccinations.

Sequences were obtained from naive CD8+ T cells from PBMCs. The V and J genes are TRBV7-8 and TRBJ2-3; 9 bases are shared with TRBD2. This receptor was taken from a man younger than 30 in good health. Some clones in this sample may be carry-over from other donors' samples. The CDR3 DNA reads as TGTGCCAGCGCCCAGAACGGAGCGGGAGGAGGGGGAGATACGCAGTATTTT. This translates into CASAQNGAGGGGDTQYF.